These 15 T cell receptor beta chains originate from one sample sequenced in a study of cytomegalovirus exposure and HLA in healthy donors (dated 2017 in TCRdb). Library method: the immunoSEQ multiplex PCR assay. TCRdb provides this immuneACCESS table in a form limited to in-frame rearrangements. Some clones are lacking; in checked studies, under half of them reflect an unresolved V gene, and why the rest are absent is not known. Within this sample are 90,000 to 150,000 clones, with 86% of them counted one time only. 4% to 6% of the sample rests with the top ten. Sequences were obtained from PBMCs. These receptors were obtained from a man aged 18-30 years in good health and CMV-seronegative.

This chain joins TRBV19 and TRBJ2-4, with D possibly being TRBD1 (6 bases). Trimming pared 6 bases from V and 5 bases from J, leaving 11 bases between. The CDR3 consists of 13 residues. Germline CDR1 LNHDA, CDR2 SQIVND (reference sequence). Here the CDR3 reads CASSRGNQNIQYF. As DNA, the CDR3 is TGTGCCAGTAGCAGGGGCAATCAAAACATTCAGTACTTC. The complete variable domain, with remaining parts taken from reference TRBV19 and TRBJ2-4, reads DGGITQSPKYLFRKEGQNVTLSCEQNLNHDAMYWYRQDPGQGLRLIYYSQIVNDFQKGDIAEGYSVSREKKESFPLTVTSAQKNPTAFYLCASSRGNQNIQYFGAGTRLSVL.

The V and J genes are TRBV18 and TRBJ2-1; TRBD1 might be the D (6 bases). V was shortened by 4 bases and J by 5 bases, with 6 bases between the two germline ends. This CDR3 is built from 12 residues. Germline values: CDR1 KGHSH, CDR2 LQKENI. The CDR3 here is CASSRTDNEQFF. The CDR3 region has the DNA TGTGCCAGCTCACGGACAGACAATGAGCAGTTCTTC.

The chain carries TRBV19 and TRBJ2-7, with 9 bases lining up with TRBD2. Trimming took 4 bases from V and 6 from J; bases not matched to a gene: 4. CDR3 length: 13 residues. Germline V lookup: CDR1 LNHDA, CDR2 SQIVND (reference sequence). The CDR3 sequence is CASSSSGRGEQYF. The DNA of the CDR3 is TGTGCCAGTAGTAGTAGCGGGAGAGGCGAGCAGTACTTC.

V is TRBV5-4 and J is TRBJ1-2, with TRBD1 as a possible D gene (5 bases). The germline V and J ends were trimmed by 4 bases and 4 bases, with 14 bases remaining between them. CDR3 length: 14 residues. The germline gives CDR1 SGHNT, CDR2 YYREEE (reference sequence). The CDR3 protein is CASSAGRGGYGYTF. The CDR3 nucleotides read TGTGCCAGCAGCGCCGGGCGGGGGGGCTATGGCTACACCTTC.

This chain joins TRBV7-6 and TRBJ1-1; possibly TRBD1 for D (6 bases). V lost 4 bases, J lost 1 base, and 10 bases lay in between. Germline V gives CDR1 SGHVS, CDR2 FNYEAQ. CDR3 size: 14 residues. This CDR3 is CASSSGQTNTEAFF. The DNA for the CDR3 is TGTGCCAGCAGCTCCGGACAGACGAACACTGAAGCTTTCTTT.

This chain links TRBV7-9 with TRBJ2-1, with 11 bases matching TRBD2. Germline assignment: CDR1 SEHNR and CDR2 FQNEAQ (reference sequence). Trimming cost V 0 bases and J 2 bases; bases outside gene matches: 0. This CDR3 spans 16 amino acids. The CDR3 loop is CASSLASGRAYNEQFF. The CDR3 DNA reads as TGTGCCAGCAGCTTAGCTAGCGGGAGGGCCTACAATGAGCAGTTCTTC.

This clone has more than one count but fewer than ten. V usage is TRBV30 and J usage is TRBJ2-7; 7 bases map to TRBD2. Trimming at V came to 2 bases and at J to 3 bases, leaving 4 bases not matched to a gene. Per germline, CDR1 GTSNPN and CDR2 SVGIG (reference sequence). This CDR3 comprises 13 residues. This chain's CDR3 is CAWSPGGNYEQYF. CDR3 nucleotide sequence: TGTGCCTGGAGTCCCGGGGGGAACTACGAGCAGTACTTC.

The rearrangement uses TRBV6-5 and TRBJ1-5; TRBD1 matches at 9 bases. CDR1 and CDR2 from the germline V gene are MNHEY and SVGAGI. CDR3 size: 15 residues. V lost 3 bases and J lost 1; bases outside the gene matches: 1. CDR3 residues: CASSYGTGSNQPQHF. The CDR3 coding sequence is TGTGCCAGCAGTTATGGGACAGGGAGCAATCAGCCCCAGCATTTT.

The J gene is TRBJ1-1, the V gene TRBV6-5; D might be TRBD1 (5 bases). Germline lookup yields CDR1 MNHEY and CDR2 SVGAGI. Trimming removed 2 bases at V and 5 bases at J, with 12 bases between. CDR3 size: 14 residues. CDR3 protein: CASSYQGLGTEAFF. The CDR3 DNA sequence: TGTGCCAGCAGTTACCAGGGCCTGGGGACTGAAGCTTTCTTT.

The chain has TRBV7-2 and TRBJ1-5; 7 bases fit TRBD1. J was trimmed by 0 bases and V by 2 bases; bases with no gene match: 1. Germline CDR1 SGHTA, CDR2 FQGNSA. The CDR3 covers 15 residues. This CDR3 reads CASSLNRGSNQPQHF. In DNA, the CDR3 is TGTGCCAGCAGCTTAAACAGGGGTAGCAATCAGCCCCAGCATTTT.

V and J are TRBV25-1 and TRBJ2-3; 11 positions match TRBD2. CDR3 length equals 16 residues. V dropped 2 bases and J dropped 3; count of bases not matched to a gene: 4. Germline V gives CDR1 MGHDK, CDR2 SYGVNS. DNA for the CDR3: TGTGCCAGCAGTGAAACTAGCGGGAGTGTAACAGATACGCAGTATTTT. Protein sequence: CASSETSGSVTDTQYF. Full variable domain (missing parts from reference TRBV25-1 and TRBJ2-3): EADIYQTPRYLVIGTGKKITLECSQTMGHDKMYWYQQDPGMELHLIHYSYGVNSTEKGDLSSESTVSRIRTEHFPLTLESARPSHTSQYLCASSETSGSVTDTQYFGPGTRLTVL.

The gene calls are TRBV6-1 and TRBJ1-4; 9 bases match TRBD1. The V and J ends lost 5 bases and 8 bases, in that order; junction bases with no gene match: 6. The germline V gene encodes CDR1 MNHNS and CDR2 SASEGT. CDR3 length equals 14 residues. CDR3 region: CASSTGQGKEKLFF. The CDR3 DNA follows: TGTGCCAGCAGTACCGGACAGGGGAAGGAAAAACTGTTTTTT.

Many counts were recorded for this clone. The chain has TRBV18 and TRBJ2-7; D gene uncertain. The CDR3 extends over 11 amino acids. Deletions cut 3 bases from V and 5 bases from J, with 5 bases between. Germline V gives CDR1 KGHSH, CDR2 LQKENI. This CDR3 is CASSPRDEQYF. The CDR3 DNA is TGTGCCAGCTCACCCCGGGACGAGCAGTACTTC.

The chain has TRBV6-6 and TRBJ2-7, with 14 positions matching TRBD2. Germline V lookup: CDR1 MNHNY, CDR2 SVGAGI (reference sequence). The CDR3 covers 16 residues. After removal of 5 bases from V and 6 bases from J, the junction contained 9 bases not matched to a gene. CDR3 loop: CASSPRLAGGNGEQYF. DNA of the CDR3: TGTGCCAGCAGTCCCCGACTAGCGGGAGGGAATGGCGAGCAGTACTTC.

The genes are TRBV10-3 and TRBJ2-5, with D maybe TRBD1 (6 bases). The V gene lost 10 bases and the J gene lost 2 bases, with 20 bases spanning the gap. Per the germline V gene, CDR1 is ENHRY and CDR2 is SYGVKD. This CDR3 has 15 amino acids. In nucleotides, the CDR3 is TGTGCCAGCGCCCCAGGGGACGTGAGACAAGAGACCCAGTACTTC. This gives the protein CASAPGDVRQETQYF.